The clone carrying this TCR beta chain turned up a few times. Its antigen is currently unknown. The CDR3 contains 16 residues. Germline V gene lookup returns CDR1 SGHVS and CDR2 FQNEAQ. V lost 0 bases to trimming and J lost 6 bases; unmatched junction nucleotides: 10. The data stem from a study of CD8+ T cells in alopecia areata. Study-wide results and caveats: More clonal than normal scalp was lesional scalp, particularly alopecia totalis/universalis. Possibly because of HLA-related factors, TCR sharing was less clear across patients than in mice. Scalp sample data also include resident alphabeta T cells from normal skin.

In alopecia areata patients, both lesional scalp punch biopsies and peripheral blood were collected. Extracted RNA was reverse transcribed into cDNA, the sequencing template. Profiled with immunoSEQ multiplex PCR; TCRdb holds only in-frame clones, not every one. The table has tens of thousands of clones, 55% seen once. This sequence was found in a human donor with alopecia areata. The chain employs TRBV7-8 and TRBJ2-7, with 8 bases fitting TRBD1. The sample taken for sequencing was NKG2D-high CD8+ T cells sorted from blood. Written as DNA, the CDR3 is TGTGCCAGCAGCTTAGCTGGTGGCAGGGGGCTTTTCGAGCAGTACTTC. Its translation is CASSLAGGRGLFEQYF.